Here is one T cell receptor (beta chain) with its context. Its specificity is unknown. CDR3 length equals 16 residues. CDR1 is SEHNR, CDR2 FQNEAQ, per germline (reference sequence). Trimming removed 1 base at V and 0 bases at J, with 10 bases between. These data come from a study of T cells in Graves' hyperthyroidism and ophthalmopathy. Whole-study context: Initial diagnosis, before any treatment, was when peripheral blood was collected.

Overall study findings and caveats: Prediction of ophthalmopathy progression came a median approximately 7 months pre-onset. Stable hyperthyroidism was separated from ophthalmopathy by a model based on 13 V-J features.

PBMCs stemmed from 10 ml fresh peripheral blood. Amplification yielded TCR beta CDR3 regions, with RNA transcripts as the source. First-round RT-PCR with HTBI primers amplified the TCR CDR3 region. Each CDR3 protein gets one entry after TCRdb re-called the multiplex PCR reads with MiXCR. Of roughly 650,000 distinct CDR3 sequences in the sample, about a sixth were seen once. This receptor was identified in a woman aged 40 to 50 with Graves' ophthalmopathy. Sequenced material: blood. V usage is TRBV7-9 and J usage is TRBJ1-3; a weak D match, TRBD1 (5 bases). CDR3 region: CASSLGQRTSGNTIYF. The CDR3, as DNA: TGTGCCAGCAGCTTAGGACAGCGAACCTCTGGAAACACCATATATTTT.